These T cell receptor beta chains were read from a single sample in a study of blood T cell repertoires in COVID-19. Assay: immunoSEQ multiplex PCR; the TCRdb copy retains only in-frame clones and omits some. The table shows roughly 260,000 clones, with approximately 86% occurring only once. The sequenced sample was peripheral blood. These receptors originate from a man in his forties who had recovered from COVID-19. CDR3s include the opening cysteine and the closing phenylalanine or tryptophan. A D gene is named only where the DNA matches it firmly. Some rows have no size entry. The others give once, few or many, or a class for an expanded clone.

>TRBJ1-1|13|.|.|TRBV19
TGTGCCACCTCGCGGGGGTTGATCACTGAAGCTTTCTTT
CATSRGLITEAFF
>TRBJ1-2|13|.|.|TRBV6-6
TGTGCCAGCAGTACCCCGGGGAGGGGGGGCTACACCTTC
CASSTPGRGGYTF
>TRBJ2-3|15|TRBD1|.|TRBV19
TGTGCCAGTAGTGAGGGACAGGGGGCGACAGATACGCAGTATTTT
CASSEGQGATDTQYF
>TRBJ1-2|15|TRBD1|.|TRBV6-5
TGTGCCAGCATCCCGGACAGGGCCGGTAAATATGGCTACACCTTC
CASIPDRAGKYGYTF
>TRBJ2-3|16|TRBD2|.|TRBV19
TGTGCCAGTAGTATCCCGGGACTAGCGGACACAGATACGCAGTATTTT
CASSIPGLADTDTQYF
>TRBJ1-5|15|.|.|TRBV11-2
TGTGCCAGCAGCTTAGGCTCCAGGGAGGGTCAGCCCCAGCATTTT
CASSLGSREGQPQHF
>TRBJ2-3|14|.|few|TRBV2
TGTGCCAGCACCTCCGGGACTGCCCAGGATACGCAGTATTTT
CASTSGTAQDTQYF
>TRBJ1-1|14|TRBD1|.|TRBV10-1
TGCGCCAGCAGTGCCGGGACAGGGCTTCGTGAAGCTTTCTTT
CASSAGTGLREAFF
>TRBJ2-5|12|.|.|TRBV4-3
TGCGCCAGCAGCCACTGGTCAGGGACCCAGTACTTC
CASSHWSGTQYF
>TRBJ2-1|15|.|.|TRBV28
TGTGCCAGCAGCCATGGGGGGAGCTCCTACAATGAGCAGTTCTTC
CASSHGGSSYNEQFF
>TRBJ1-1|14|.|.|TRBV15
TGTGCCACCAGCAGTTACAGGGAGAACACTGAAGCTTTCTTT
CATSSYRENTEAFF
>TRBJ2-5|15|.|.|TRBV27
TGTGCCAGCAGTTTATCTCTACCAGGACAAGAGACCCAGTACTTC
CASSLSLPGQETQYF
>TRBJ2-1|13|.|.|TRBV27
TGTGCCAGCAGTTTATTTAGTTACAATGAGCAGTTCTTC
CASSLFSYNEQFF
>TRBJ1-2|15|TRBD1|.|TRBV19
TGTGCCAGTAGTATACCGGGACAGGGGATAGATGGCTACACCTTC
CASSIPGQGIDGYTF
>TRBJ2-7|15|TRBD2|.|TRBV29-1
TGCAGCGCCAGGACTAGCGGGGACCCTGTTAACGAGCAGTACTTC
CSARTSGDPVNEQYF
>TRBJ2-5|18|TRBD2|once|TRBV10-3
TGTGCCATCAGTGAGTCTCCCTCAGCGGGGGGACAACAAGAGACCCAGTACTTC
CAISESPSAGGQQETQYF
>TRBJ2-2|18|TRBD2|.|TRBV25-1
TGTGCCAGCAGTGAATCGATCCGACTAGCGGGGAGCACCGGGGAGCTGTTTTTT
CASSESIRLAGSTGELFF
>TRBJ1-1|14|.|once|TRBV5-1
TGCGCCAGCAGCTTGAGGACAGCGAACACTGAAGCTTTCTTT
CASSLRTANTEAFF
>TRBJ2-7|13|TRBD2|.|TRBV13
TGTGCCAGCAGCGACGGGACTAGCGGCGAGCAGTACTTC
CASSDGTSGEQYF
>TRBJ2-5|14|.|.|TRBV7-3
TGTGCCAGCAGCTTCACAGGGAGTGAGGAGACCCAGTACTTC
CASSFTGSEETQYF
>TRBJ2-2|15|TRBD2|.|TRBV2
TGTGCCAGCAGCGGCGGGACTACTCAAAGGGGGGAGCTGTTTTTT
CASSGGTTQRGELFF
>TRBJ2-2|16|TRBD2|once|TRBV7-3
TGTGTCAGCACCGACGGAGCTAGCGGGAGTTCCGGGGAGCTGTTTTTT
CVSTDGASGSSGELFF
>TRBJ2-5|13|.|.|TRBV12-3/TRBV12-4
TGTGCCAGCAGCCCCGGTTCGGGGGAGACCCAGTACTTC
CASSPGSGETQYF
>TRBJ1-4|17|.|.|TRBV27
TGTGCCTTTACCCTTGCAGGGGCCCCGTTTCAGTATGAAAAACTGTTTTTT
CAFTLAGAPFQYEKLFF
>TRBJ2-1|15|TRBD2|.|TRBV10-3
TGTGCCATCAGTGAGTCCCGGACTAGCAGTAATGAGCAGTTCTTC
CAISESRTSSNEQFF
>TRBJ2-5|18|TRBD2|once|TRBV5-1
TGCGCCAGCAGCTTTGGACTAGCGGGGGGGCCTAGCTTGGAGACCCAGTACTTC
CASSFGLAGGPSLETQYF
>TRBJ1-4|14|.|few|TRBV7-8
TGTGCCAGCAGAACGAATTTGAGAAATGAAAAACTGTTTTTT
CASRTNLRNEKLFF
>TRBJ1-1|14|.|few|TRBV3-1/TRBV3-2
TGTGCCAGCAGCAAGATACAGGCTAACACTGAAGCTTTCTTT
CASSKIQANTEAFF
>TRBJ1-2|13|TRBD1|.|TRBV6-5
TGTGCCAGCATAGGAGGGGGCGCGGCTGGCTACACCTTC
CASIGGGAAGYTF
>TRBJ1-1|13|TRBD1|.|TRBV29-1
TGCAGCACCAGACAGGGGGCGTACACTGAAGCTTTCTTT
CSTRQGAYTEAFF
>TRBJ2-2|16|TRBD1|.|TRBV5-6
TGTGCCAGCAGCTTGGCGGGGCAGGGGGCTGCCGGGGAGCTGTTTTTT
CASSLAGQGAAGELFF
>TRBJ2-7|14|TRBD2|.|TRBV6-2/TRBV6-3
TGTGCCAGCAGCCCAGGGACTAGCAGGAACGAGCAGTACTTC
CASSPGTSRNEQYF
>TRBJ2-7|15|TRBD1|once|TRBV7-2
TGTGCCAGCAGCACTCACGGACAGGGGTTGGGTCAGCAGTACTTC
CASSTHGQGLGQQYF
>TRBJ2-1|15|TRBD2|.|TRBV5-1
TGCGCCAGCAGCTTGGTGACTAGCGGCTACAATGAGCAGTTCTTC
CASSLVTSGYNEQFF
>TRBJ2-2|15|.|.|TRBV7-2
TGTGCCAGCAGCTTAGAACTCCGATACACCGGGGAGCTGTTTTTT
CASSLELRYTGELFF